One and the same sample provided the 29 T cell receptor beta chains below, sequenced in a study of vaccination and CD4 T cells after COVID-19. Their antigens remain unidentified. The treatment is: approximately 10-day PBMC culture with coronavirus spike peptide pools or control peptides (ViraFEST assay). The Oncomine TCR Beta short-read assay was applied to DNA of cultured CD4+ T cells. TCRdb reanalysed the PCR reads using MiXCR and keeps one entry per CDR3 protein. The table has around 19,000 distinct CDR3 sequences, about 44% seen once; the top ten hold around 5.5%. Material for sequencing was CD4+ T cells from blood, cultured in vitro. The source of these receptors is a human donor who had recovered from COVID-19.

This clonotype was picked up a small number of times. The rearrangement joins TRBV6-5 to TRBJ1-5; 7 bases are shared with TRBD1. The CDR3 extends over 15 amino acids. CDR1 is MNHEY and CDR2 is SVGAGI in the germline V gene. Germline trimming cut 0 bases from V and 11 bases from J; bases unmatched to any gene: 10. The CDR3, as DNA: TGTGCCAGCAGTTACTCGGGAACAGCTCAGGGGGCCCAGCATTTT. This encodes CASSYSGTAQGAQHF.

The chain carries TRBV5-1 and TRBJ1-1; the D is unclear. The germline V gene has CDR1 SGHRS and CDR2 YFSETQ. Trimming took off 5 bases at V and 3 bases at J, with 14 bases between the two ends. The CDR3 is 14 amino acids. CDR3: CASSDRIDYTEAFF. Here the CDR3 DNA reads TGCGCCAGCAGTGATAGAATAGACTACACTGAAGCTTTCTTT.

This chain uses TRBV27 with TRBJ2-2; D might be TRBD1 (6 bases). The CDR3 has 17 amino acids. The ends were cut back, 3 bases at V and 4 bases at J, with 18 bases in the middle. Germline values: CDR1 MNHEY, CDR2 SMNVEV (reference sequence). The CDR3 nucleotides are TGTGCCAGCAGTTTTGGTCGGGGACAACTGGGCACCGGGGAGCTGTTTTTT. The encoded protein is CASSFGRGQLGTGELFF.

A few counts support this clonotype. V usage is TRBV2 and J usage is TRBJ1-6; 7 bases fit TRBD1. The V and J ends lost 8 bases and 6 bases, in that order; junction bases with no gene match: 16. Germline V lookup: CDR1 SNHLY, CDR2 FYNNEI. There are 17 residues in the CDR3. CDR3 loop: CASCSRQGEIANSPLHF. The CDR3 coding sequence is TGTGCCAGCTGTAGTCGACAGGGCGAGATTGCTAATTCACCCCTCCACTTT.

CDR3 bases: TGTGCCAGCTCGGGATCCGGGAACACTGAAGCTTTCTTT. Its protein is CASSGSGNTEAFF. V gene TRBV18 combines with J gene TRBJ1-1, with D uncertain. Germline V gene lookup returns CDR1 KGHSH and CDR2 LQKENI. The V and J ends lost 6 bases and 1 base respectively, with 9 bases between them. This CDR3 spans 13 amino acids. Drawing the rest from reference TRBV18 and TRBJ1-1, the complete variable domain is NAGVMQNPRHLVRRRGQEARLRCSPMKGHSHVYWYRQLPEEGLKFMVYLQKENIIDESGMPKERFSAEFPKEGPSILRIQQVVRGDSAAYFCASSGSGNTEAFFGQGTRLTVV.

The V and J genes are TRBV7-3 and TRBJ2-4; the D gene could be TRBD1 or TRBD2 (5 bases each). V was cut by 5 bases and J by 8 bases, with 19 bases left in between. The CDR3 sequence is 15 residues long. Germline V CDR1 and CDR2: SGHTA, FQGTGA. This CDR3 is CASSRRGEPWDIQYF. The CDR3 DNA is TGTGCCAGCAGCCGGAGAGGGGAGCCCTGGGACATTCAGTACTTC.

J is TRBJ1-1 and V is TRBV7-3; D is possibly TRBD1 (6 bases). Germline loops: CDR1 SGHTA, CDR2 FQGTGA. This CDR3 is built from 18 residues. Trimming took 0 bases from V and 5 from J, leaving 22 bases between them. For the CDR3, the DNA is TGTGCCAGCAGCTTAACGGGTATGGGTGGGGGCGAGCGGACTGAAGCTTTCTTT. This gives the protein CASSLTGMGGGERTEAFF.

This chain joins TRBV29-1 and TRBJ1-1; D unclear. The CDR3 totals 13 residues. Trimming left V 3 bases short and J 5 bases short, with 13 bases between. CDR1 and CDR2 from the germline V gene are SQVTM and ANQGSEA. The CDR3 DNA sequence: TGCAGCGTTGAGGCGGCCATGAGGACTGAAGCTTTCTTT. It is translated as CSVEAAMRTEAFF.

The chain is built from TRBV6-2 or TRBV6-3 and TRBJ2-1; unclear D gene. Germline values: CDR1 MNHEY, CDR2 SVGEGT. The V end lost 7 bases, the J end lost 6 bases, and 13 bases lay between the germline ends. This CDR3 comprises 13 residues. Here the CDR3 DNA reads TGTGCCAGCAACCTCATACGTGGCAATGAGCAGTTCTTC. It yields the protein CASNLIRGNEQFF.

Comments on this clonotype: One end of the junction is discordant with germline, which a read error may explain. This chain links TRBV28 with TRBJ2-7, with TRBD1 as a possible D gene (5 bases). The CDR3 has 13 residues. CDR1 is MDHEN and CDR2 is SYDVKM in the germline V gene. CDR3 region: CATSRGAAYEQYF. The CDR3 DNA sequence: TGTGCCACCAGTAGGGGCGCAGCCTACGAGCAGTACTTC. Filled out from reference TRBV28 and TRBJ2-7, the complete variable domain reads DVKVTQSSRYLVKRTGEKVFLECVQDMDHENMFWYRQDPGLGLRLIYFSYDVKMKEKGDIPEGYSVSREKKERFSLILESASTNQTSMYLCATSRGAAYEQYFGPGTRLTVT.

This chain joins TRBV28 and TRBJ2-4; weak D call: TRBD1 (5 bases). The CDR3 covers 15 residues. Germline CDR1 reads MDHEN; CDR2 reads SYDVKM. V was pared by 8 bases and J by 0 bases, with 14 bases between. CDR3 loop: CASGQGSIAKNIQYF. CDR3 bases: TGTGCCAGCGGTCAGGGTTCCATAGCCAAAAACATTCAGTACTTC.

The chain has TRBV6-5 and TRBJ2-7, with D possibly being TRBD1 (5 bases). The CDR3 has 14 residues. V shed 2 bases and J shed 6 bases, with 14 bases lying between them. The V gene's germline CDR1 is MNHEY and CDR2 SVGAGI. CDR3 sequence: CASSYPHWGGEQYF. The CDR3 DNA follows: TGTGCCAGCAGTTACCCACATTGGGGCGGCGAGCAGTACTTC.

The sample holds a few counts of this clonotype. The chain carries TRBV12-3 or TRBV12-4 and TRBJ2-7, with a possible D match to TRBD1 (6 bases). This CDR3 is built from 13 residues. Trimming removed 4 bases from V and 2 bases from J, with 9 bases in between. The CDR3, as DNA: TGTGCCAGCAGTTCAACAGGGACCTACGAGCAGTACTTC. Encoded protein: CASSSTGTYEQYF.

The chain joins TRBV7-2 to TRBJ1-1; D unclear. Deletions cut 0 bases from V and 1 base from J, with 6 bases between. There are 14 residues in the CDR3. Germline lookup yields CDR1 SGHTA and CDR2 FQGNSA. CDR3 region: CASSLAGSNTEAFF. The CDR3 nucleotides read TGTGCCAGCAGCTTAGCGGGTTCGAACACTGAAGCTTTCTTT. Using reference TRBV7-2 and TRBJ1-1 for the parts outside the CDR3, the full variable domain is GAGVSQSPSNKVTEKGKDVELRCDPISGHTALYWYRQSLGQGLEFLIYFQGNSAPDKSGLPSDRFSAERTGGSVSTLTIQRTQQEDSAVYLCASSLAGSNTEAFFGQGTRLTVV.

This clonotype has only one observation. The chain uses TRBV19 and TRBJ1-1; weak D call: TRBD1 (6 bases). There are 14 residues in the CDR3. Trimming stripped 0 bases from V and 10 bases from J, with 15 bases between. CDR1 and CDR2 from the germline V gene are LNHDA and SQIVND (reference sequence). The CDR3 sequence is CASSIDQGSVGAFF. For the CDR3, the DNA is TGTGCCAGTAGTATAGATCAGGGGAGCGTTGGAGCTTTCTTT. Combining the CDR3 with reference TRBV19 and TRBJ1-1 gives the whole variable domain DGGITQSPKYLFRKEGQNVTLSCEQNLNHDAMYWYRQDPGQGLRLIYYSQIVNDFQKGDIAEGYSVSREKKESFPLTVTSAQKNPTAFYLCASSIDQGSVGAFFGQGTRLTVV.

Here the CDR3 DNA reads TGTGCCAGCAGGGCCTATGCAACTAATGAAAAACTGTTTTTT. The encoded protein is CASRAYATNEKLFF. V gene TRBV7-6 combines with J gene TRBJ1-4; no definite D call. V lost 6 bases and J lost 0, with 8 bases in between. CDR3 length: 14 amino acids. The germline gives CDR1 SGHVS, CDR2 FNYEAQ.

The chain is built from TRBV10-3 and TRBJ2-1; D assignment may be TRBD1 or TRBD2 (5 bases each). The CDR3 sequence is 14 residues long. Trimming shortened V by 9 bases and J by 8 bases, and 20 bases separated the two germline ends. The V gene's germline CDR1 is ENHRY and CDR2 SYGVKD. CDR3 DNA sequence: TGTGCCATACGCCGGGGCCTCGAGGGCGATGAGCAGTTCTTC. This codes for CAIRRGLEGDEQFF.

Concerning this clonotype itself: Relative to the germline gene, one junction end is altered; a read error may explain this. The CDR3 coding sequence is TGCGCCAGCAGCTTGGGGGGGGCTACATCCTTCGAGCAGTACTTC. Residues: CASSLGGATSFEQYF. This sequence joins TRBV5-1 and TRBJ2-7; D possibly uses TRBD1 or TRBD2 (6 bases each). This CDR3 contains 15 residues. Germline V lookup: CDR1 SGHRS, CDR2 YFSETQ.

V and J are TRBV28 and TRBJ1-5, with TRBD1 identical over 8 bases. Germline V lookup: CDR1 MDHEN, CDR2 SYDVKM. The CDR3 runs to 17 residues. V was pared by 3 bases and J by 0 bases, with 7 bases of the junction left unmatched. The CDR3 sequence is CASSFSTGGYSNQPQHF. Here the CDR3 DNA reads TGTGCCAGCAGTTTTTCAACAGGGGGTTATAGCAATCAGCCCCAGCATTTT.

CDR3 sequence: CASSVIRLNSPLHF. The CDR3 nucleotides read TGTGCCAGCAGTGTGATACGGCTCAATTCACCCCTCCACTTT. V gene TRBV6-1 combines with J gene TRBJ1-6; D gene ambiguous. The CDR3 extends over 14 amino acids. V was cut by 4 bases and J by 7 bases, with 11 bases left in between. Germline-derived CDR1 and CDR2 are MNHNS and SASEGT.

The V call is TRBV20-1, the J call TRBJ2-3; TRBD2 might be the D (6 bases). CDR3 length: 15 residues. The germline gives CDR1 DFQATT, CDR2 SNEGSKA (reference sequence). Trimming left V 0 bases short and J 5 bases short, with 15 bases between. DNA for the CDR3: TGCAGTGCTAGAGATTTTGCGGGACTGGGAGATACGCAGTATTTT. Its translation is CSARDFAGLGDTQYF.

The chain is built from TRBV6-1 and TRBJ2-1, with D hard to call. The V and J ends lost 6 bases and 2 bases respectively, with 26 bases between them. Germline V CDR1 and CDR2: MNHNS, SASEGT. The CDR3 is 19 residues long. The CDR3 bases are TGTGCCAGCAGCGCCCTTCCGAGCTCTAGGAACCCCCCCTACAATGAGCAGTTCTTC. Its protein product is CASSALPSSRNPPYNEQFF.

This clonotype was detected a few times. The chain uses TRBV9 and TRBJ1-6; no clear D gene. Germline V gives CDR1 SGDLS, CDR2 YYNGEE. Between the trimmed V and J ends, which lost 7 bases and 2 bases, there was a span of 10 bases. The CDR3 spans 14 residues. For the CDR3, the DNA is TGTGCCAGCGGGGAGGGTCCCTATAATTCACCCCTCCACTTT. It codes for CASGEGPYNSPLHF.

This clonotype was seen a few times. The chain employs TRBV5-1 and TRBJ2-7; TRBD1 might be the D (6 bases). This CDR3 has 13 amino acids. CDR1 SGHRS and CDR2 YFSETQ come from the germline V gene. Trimming shortened V by 2 bases and J by 5 bases, and 11 bases separated the two germline ends. CDR3 DNA sequence: TGCGCCAGCAGCTTCACCACAGGGAACGAGCAGTACTTC. This gives the protein CASSFTTGNEQYF. Full variable domain (outside the CDR3, taken from reference TRBV5-1 and TRBJ2-7): KAGVTQTPRYLIKTRGQQVTLSCSPISGHRSVSWYQQTPGQGLQFLFEYFSETQRNKGNFPGRFSGRQFSNSRSEMNVSTLELGDSALYLCASSFTTGNEQYFGPGTRLTVT.

This chain links TRBV5-8 with TRBJ2-7; D is unresolved. V was clipped by 0 bases and J by 4 bases, with 8 bases between them. The CDR3 consists of 13 residues. CDR1 SGHTS and CDR2 YDEGEE come from the germline V gene. The CDR3 DNA reads as TGTGCCAGCAGCTTGGCCATGAGGTACGAGCAGTACTTC. This translates into CASSLAMRYEQYF.

The V and J genes are TRBV7-9 and TRBJ2-3, with no clear D. The CDR3 is 14 amino acids. V lost 1 base and J 2 bases, leaving 7 bases between the germline ends. Germline lookup yields CDR1 SEHNR and CDR2 FQNEAQ (reference sequence). This CDR3 reads CASSLGLATDTQYF. Here the CDR3 DNA reads TGTGCCAGCAGCTTAGGGCTTGCCACAGATACGCAGTATTTT.

Only a few counts were recorded for this clonotype. The genes are TRBV7-3 and TRBJ2-3; D not resolved. The CDR3 runs to 14 residues. In germline, CDR1 is SGHTA, CDR2 FQGTGA. Trimming removed 5 bases from V and 0 bases from J, with 9 bases in between. DNA of the CDR3: TGTGCCAGCAGCCTAAGAGGAAGCACAGATACGCAGTATTTT. Translation gives CASSLRGSTDTQYF.

This clonotype was seen more than once but under ten times. This chain connects TRBV20-1 to TRBJ2-1, with TRBD1 as a possible D gene (8 bases). CDR1 and CDR2 from the germline V gene are DFQATT and SNEGSKA (reference sequence). V lost 8 bases and J 10 bases, leaving 21 bases between the germline ends. This CDR3 region has 13 residues. The CDR3 nucleotides are TGCAGTTTAAATGGACAGGGAGGGGGCGAGCAGTTCTTC. As protein: CSLNGQGGGEQFF.

This sequence joins TRBV2 and TRBJ1-2; D perhaps matches TRBD1 (6 bases). Germline-derived CDR1 and CDR2 are SNHLY and FYNNEI. The V end was cut by 9 bases, the J end by 2 bases, with 10 bases between. The CDR3 spans 12 residues. CDR3 in amino acids: CASIGQNYGYTF. The CDR3 DNA reads TGTGCCAGTATTGGACAGAACTATGGCTACACCTTC.